The 6 T cell receptor beta chains given below trace back to one sample, sequenced in a study of blood T cell repertoires in COVID-19 (dated by TCRdb to 2020 to 2022). Receptor libraries were prepared by the immunoSEQ multiplex PCR assay. The immuneACCESS repertoire file appears here via TCRdb, limited to in-frame rearrangements. These files lack a portion of the clones; in checked studies, under half of the deficit traces to unresolved V genes, and the cause of the others is not known. The sample table shows 250,000 or so clones, and 85% to 90% are seen once. Together, the top ten hold approximately 5.1% of the sample. The source material was peripheral blood. Every receptor here comes from a woman aged 60 to 75 with COVID-19, enrolled during active disease.

This clone was detected once. The chain recombines TRBV5-1 with TRBJ2-5; D may be TRBD1 (5 bases). The V gene's germline CDR1 is SGHRS and CDR2 YFSETQ. This CDR3 spans 14 amino acids. V lost 3 bases to trimming and J lost 5 bases, with 14 bases between them. Here the CDR3 reads CASSSSGLVETQYF. CDR3 in DNA: TGCGCCAGCAGCTCGTCAGGGTTGGTGGAGACCCAGTACTTC.

This clone was observed a few times. The chain carries TRBV6-5 and TRBJ2-1; TRBD2 matches 7 bases. The germline V gene has CDR1 MNHEY and CDR2 SVGAGI. With 2 bases clipped from V and 12 bases from J, the junction kept 13 bases outside the gene matches. The length of the CDR3 is 15 residues. The CDR3 sequence: CASSYTGRAGVAQFF. The DNA of the CDR3 is TGTGCCAGCAGTTACACGGGACGGGCGGGAGTGGCGCAGTTCTTC.

The rearrangement links TRBV13 to TRBJ2-3, with 8 bases aligning to TRBD2. This CDR3 region has 18 residues. Trimming at V came to 4 bases and at J to 6 bases, leaving 18 bases not matched to a gene. Germline V gives CDR1 PRHDT, CDR2 FYEKMQ (reference sequence). CDR3 sequence (DNA): TGTGCCAGCAGCTCCCCGCGACTAGCGCTAAAGGCGAGGGATACGCAGTATTTT. Amino acid sequence: CASSSPRLALKARDTQYF.

This clone was observed a handful of times. The J gene is TRBJ2-5, the V gene TRBV18, with D possibly being TRBD1 (6 bases). Trimming shortened V by 6 bases and J by 0 bases, and 11 bases separated the two germline ends. The CDR3 is 14 residues long. Germline lookup yields CDR1 KGHSH and CDR2 LQKENI. CDR3 residues: CASSPAGDQETQYF. CDR3 coding DNA: TGTGCCAGCTCCCCCGCAGGGGACCAAGAGACCCAGTACTTC. The full variable domain, completed using reference TRBV18 and TRBJ2-5, is NAGVMQNPRHLVRRRGQEARLRCSPMKGHSHVYWYRQLPEEGLKFMVYLQKENIIDESGMPKERFSAEFPKEGPSILRIQQVVRGDSAAYFCASSPAGDQETQYFGPGTRLLVL.

CDR3 residues: CASSSQIRTGGRGYTF. The CDR3 DNA reads as TGTGCCAGTAGTAGCCAAATCCGGACAGGGGGACGCGGCTACACCTTC. The V call is TRBV19, the J call TRBJ1-2; 10 bases align to TRBD1. J gave up 8 bases and V 4 bases, and 13 bases lay outside the gene matches. This CDR3 is built from 16 residues. Germline CDR1 LNHDA, CDR2 SQIVND (reference sequence). The full variable domain, in which reference TRBV19 and TRBJ1-2 provide the parts outside the CDR3, is DGGITQSPKYLFRKEGQNVTLSCEQNLNHDAMYWYRQDPGQGLRLIYYSQIVNDFQKGDIAEGYSVSREKKESFPLTVTSAQKNPTAFYLCASSSQIRTGGRGYTFGSGTRLTVV.

The CDR3 DNA reads as TGTGCCAGCAGCCAGAGGTCCCTCAATTCACCCCTCCACTTT. As protein: CASSQRSLNSPLHF. The V gene is TRBV7-8, the J gene TRBJ1-6; unclear D gene. V lost 5 bases, J lost 7 bases, and 12 bases lay in between. Germline CDR1 SGHVS, CDR2 FQNEAQ. The CDR3 extends over 14 amino acids.